This TCR beta chain was observed in a study of T cells in Graves' hyperthyroidism and ophthalmopathy. Turning to the study itself: The initial diagnosis was the point when peripheral blood was collected, ahead of any treatment.

Newly diagnosed patients aged 18 to 65 had hyperthyroidism of under 2 months' duration. Used for diagnoses were clinical symptoms, serum thyroxine and TRAb, thyroid ultrasound and orbital computed tomography. TCR beta CDR3 region amplification was performed from RNA transcripts. First-round RT-PCR of the TCR CDR3 relied on the HTBI primer set. TCRdb re-analysed the multiplex PCR reads in MiXCR, keeping a single row per CDR3 protein. Of around 190,000 distinct CDR3 sequences listed, about a sixth are singletons. There are many counts of this clonotype. The sequenced sample consisted of blood. This TCR derives from a woman between 50 and 59 years old with Graves' hyperthyroidism.

CDR3 residues: CASSLFGKGIAPQHF. DNA for the CDR3: TGTGCCAGCAGTTTATTCGGGAAAGGGATCGCTCCCCAGCATTTT. The rearrangement links TRBV28 to TRBJ1-5; D call uncertain. Germline V gene sequence: CDR1 MDHEN, CDR2 SYDVKM. V was pared by 1 base and J by 10 bases, with 17 bases between. This CDR3 region has 15 residues.